Listed below are T cell receptor beta chains from one sample, sequenced in a study of blood T cell repertoires in COVID-19. Assay: immunoSEQ multiplex PCR; the TCRdb copy retains only in-frame clones and omits some. The sample holds around 300,000 clones, 75% to 90% seen once. The specimen was peripheral blood. The receptors stem from a woman in her 40s who had recovered from COVID-19. CDR3s include the opening cysteine and the closing phenylalanine or tryptophan. A D gene is named only where the DNA matches it firmly. Clone size is given for some rows only: seen once, a few or many times, or a class if the clone is expanded.

j_gene,v_gene,abundance,d_gene,CDR3nt,CDR3aa
TRBJ2-2,TRBV5-1,NA,NA,TGCGCCAGCGGGGGGACGGCAGCGAACACCGGGGAGCTGTTTTTT,CASGGTAANTGELFF
TRBJ2-3,TRBV11-3,NA,NA,TGTGCCAGCAGCCCCCTGGTCCGGGATACGCAGTATTTT,CASSPLVRDTQYF
TRBJ2-2,TRBV3-1/TRBV3-2,NA,NA,TGTGCCAGCAGCTCCGCGGCCGCCGGGGAGCTGTTTTTT,CASSSAAAGELFF
TRBJ2-4,TRBV30,NA,NA,TGTGCCTGGAGGACGGGGTTGGCGAACATTCAGTACTTC,CAWRTGLANIQYF
TRBJ2-7,TRBV19,NA,TRBD1,TGTGCCACCAAAAGGGGACAGGGGTCCTACGAGCAGTACTTC,CATKRGQGSYEQYF
TRBJ1-2,TRBV9,once,TRBD1,TGTGCCAGCAGCCCCGGGACAGCGCATTACTATGGCTACACCTTC,CASSPGTAHYYGYTF
TRBJ2-3,TRBV10-3,NA,NA,TGTGCCATCAAAGGGGCTGCAGATACGCAGTATTTT,CAIKGAADTQYF
TRBJ1-1,TRBV12-3/TRBV12-4,NA,NA,TGTGCCAGCAGTTTTCGCGGGGGAACTGAAGCTTTCTTT,CASSFRGGTEAFF
TRBJ1-5,TRBV28,once,NA,TGTGCCAGCAGTTTAGGTCAGGTCAATCAGCCCCAGCATTTT,CASSLGQVNQPQHF
TRBJ2-2,TRBV6-5,once,TRBD2,TGTGCCACCGGACTAGCGGGAGGATTGGCCGGGGAGCTGTTTTTT,CATGLAGGLAGELFF